These 11 T cell receptor beta chains originate from one sample sequenced in a study of blood T cells in healthy people across ages. Using a J-beta primer mix together with a sample-barcoded 5' primer, a second PCR was run for about 7 to 12 cycles. TCRdb recomputed calls from the 5' RACE reads with MiXCR, one row per CDR3 protein. The sample carries 1.5 million to 2 million distinct CDR3 sequences, roughly 27% recorded once. Material for sequencing was blood. Every receptor here comes from a woman aged 25 to 39 in good health.

This clonotype appeared a few times. The chain combines TRBV12-3 or TRBV12-4 with TRBJ2-5, with a tentative D call TRBD2 (5 bases). The J call could be wrong; TRBJ2-7 is a better fit for the DNA end. The CDR3 is 14 residues long. The CDR3 here is CASSLNVRGYEQYF. The CDR3 DNA follows: TGTGCCAGCAGTTTGAATGTTCGAGGGTACGAGCAGTACTTC.

The chain couples TRBV4-1 to TRBJ1-1, with TRBD1 matching over 7 bases. Per the germline V gene, CDR1 is MGHRA and CDR2 is YSYEKL. The CDR3 has 17 amino acids. V trimming: 0 bases; J trimming: 5 bases; junction bases outside the gene matches: 12. CDR3 region: CASSQDARDRPNTEAFF. CDR3 nucleotide sequence: TGCGCCAGCAGCCAAGATGCCCGGGACAGACCGAATACTGAAGCTTTCTTT.

As for this clonotype: At one end, the junction sequence differs from germline, possibly due to a read error. This rearrangement joins TRBV10-3 to TRBJ1-5; no firm D call. The CDR3 sequence is 15 residues long. Germline CDR1 is ENHRY and CDR2 is SYGVKD. In DNA, the CDR3 is TGTGCCATCAGTAAGTCGGCCAACCTCTATCAGCCCCAGCATTTT. It codes for CAISKSANLYQPQHF.

This sequence joins TRBV21-1 and TRBJ2-5; the table's D call TRBD1 went unverified against the DNA. TRBV21-1 is tagged as a pseudogene. This CDR3 has 15 amino acids. The CDR3 here is CACSDRQGGEETRYF. For the CDR3, the DNA is TGTGCCTGCAGCGACCGACAGGGAGGGGAAGAGACCCGGTACTTC.

This clonotype was recorded once. The chain couples TRBV20-1 to TRBJ2-1; the D is unclear. This CDR3 comprises 10 residues. Germline CDR1 is DFQATT and CDR2 is SNEGSKA (reference sequence). Trimming left V 3 bases short and J 11 bases short, with 8 bases between. As DNA, the CDR3 is TGCAGTGCTAGTAGTAGTAAGCAGTTCTTC. Its protein is CSASSSKQFF.

Only a few counts were recorded for this clonotype. V and J are TRBV6-6 and TRBJ2-3; 7 nucleotides align to TRBD1. CDR3 length: 15 amino acids. V trimming: 5 bases; J trimming: 3 bases; junction bases outside the gene matches: 8. Germline CDR1 is MNHNY and CDR2 is SVGAGI (reference sequence). As DNA, the CDR3 is TGTGCCAGCAGTACTCTGGACAGGCAAACAGATACGCAGTATTTT. This encodes CASSTLDRQTDTQYF.

The rearrangement uses TRBV20-1 and TRBJ2-7; D ambiguous. The germline gives CDR1 DFQATT, CDR2 SNEGSKA (reference sequence). V gave up 0 bases and J gave up 3 bases, with 12 bases separating them. This CDR3 comprises 14 residues. The CDR3 DNA reads TGCAGTGCTAGAGATCATGGCAGGATCTACGAGCAGTACTTC. It translates to CSARDHGRIYEQYF.

This chain links TRBV6-1 with TRBJ1-2, with D uncertain. The CDR3 spans 13 residues. V lost 5 bases, J lost 4 bases, and 11 bases lay in between. Looked up from germline, CDR1 is MNHNS and CDR2 is SASEGT. This chain's CDR3 is CASSTHLSYGYTF. CDR3 sequence (DNA): TGTGCCAGCAGTACCCACCTCAGCTATGGCTACACCTTC.

Only a few counts were recorded for this clonotype. The V and J genes are TRBV4-1 and TRBJ1-1; D unresolved. This CDR3 region has 13 residues. The V gene lost 1 base and the J gene lost 0 bases, with 3 bases spanning the gap. CDR1 is MGHRA and CDR2 is YSYEKL in the germline V gene. The CDR3 sequence is CASSQAMNTEAFF. The CDR3 DNA is TGCGCCAGCAGCCAAGCTATGAACACTGAAGCTTTCTTT.

Only a few counts were recorded for this clonotype. This chain links TRBV25-1 with TRBJ1-1, with TRBD1 identical over 7 bases. The CDR3 runs to 14 residues. Per germline, CDR1 MGHDK and CDR2 SYGVNS. J lost 2 bases, V lost 10 bases, and 10 bases had no gene match. The CDR3 DNA sequence: TGTGCCACCAGAACAGGGGTTAGTAACACTGAAGCTTTCTTT. This translates into CATRTGVSNTEAFF.

This chain links TRBV12-5 with TRBJ2-3; D is ambiguous. The ends were cut back, 1 base at V and 4 bases at J, with 9 bases in the middle. The CDR3 has 14 residues. In germline, CDR1 is LGHNT, CDR2 FRNRAP. CDR3 sequence: CASGLAPVSDTQYF. The CDR3 region has the DNA TGTGCTAGTGGTTTGGCCCCAGTATCAGATACGCAGTATTTT. The entire variable domain, with the rest obtained from reference TRBV12-5 and TRBJ2-3, is as follows: DARVTQTPRHKVTEMGQEVTMRCQPILGHNTVFWYRQTMMQGLELLAYFRNRAPLDDSGMPKDRFSAEMPDATLATLKIQPSEPRDSAVYFCASGLAPVSDTQYFGPGTRLTVL.